This T cell receptor (beta chain) was found in a study of control samples from healthy donors and cancer patients. This clone was seen only once. The ends were cut back, 0 bases at V and 1 base at J, with 10 bases in the middle. This CDR3 has 16 amino acids. From germline, CDR1 is SGHRS and CDR2 YFSETQ. Some clones are missing from TCRdb's copy, which holds only in-frame ones; the method was immunoSEQ multiplex PCR. The repertoire consists of 100,000 to 150,000 clones, with roughly 91% occurring once and the leading ten covering under 9%. The source material was PBMCs. V is TRBV5-1 and J is TRBJ1-4, with D hard to call. The sequence was obtained from a man over 45 with head and neck cancer. The CDR3 region is CASSLGVAETNEKLFF. The DNA for the CDR3 is TGCGCCAGCAGCTTGGGGGTAGCGGAAACTAATGAAAAACTGTTTTTT.